This T cell receptor (beta chain) was observed in a study of T cell repertoires in cytomegalovirus infection. Study as a whole: CMV infection and matching HLA type were both indicated by public TCR beta signatures.

Study conclusions and caveats: In two of eight donors, the top clonotype was HLA-C-restricted CMV-specific. Identification of carriers of CMV plus the relevant HLA was performed using cumulative public TCR beta family frequency.

A note on this clonotype: What it binds is unknown.

Each CDR3 protein is one row after TCRdb ran MiXCR on the reads. Among around 300,000 distinct CDR3 sequences listed, about 26% were seen once. The receptor's source is a human donor in good health (CMV status not recorded). Some clones in this sample may be carry-over from other donors' samples. Input material: PBMCs.

CDR3 nucleotide sequence: TGTGCCAGCTCACCCTTCGGTTTGGACGGGGAGCTGTTTTTT. Translating it yields CASSPFGLDGELFF. The V and J genes are TRBV18 and TRBJ2-2, with unresolved D. V was cut by 3 bases and J by 7 bases, with 12 bases left in between. The CDR3 sequence is 14 residues long. Per germline, CDR1 KGHSH and CDR2 LQKENI.